This TCR beta chain was sequenced in a study of shared clonotypes between healthy human individuals. Overall study: Researchers drew samples from a couple of women and three men aged 18 to 49.

Naive CD8 isolation took CD45RO-negative cells positively selected for CCR7 and excluded terminally differentiated effector memory CD45RA+ cells. The table came from immunoSEQ multiplex PCR; TCRdb's copy has only in-frame clones and leaves some out. The table has around 640,000 clones, about 96% seen once. V lost 1 base to trimming and J lost 8 bases, with 15 bases between them. CDR1 is SGHAT and CDR2 is FQNNGV in the germline V gene. CDR3 length: 15 residues. The source of this sequence is a woman in her 30s in good health. The chain combines TRBV11-2 with TRBJ2-1; perhaps D is TRBD1 or TRBD2 (5 bases each). Sequencing was carried out using naive CD8+ T cells sorted from blood. The CDR3, as DNA: TGTGCCAGCAGCTTAGGGCTCGGGACCCCGGATGAGCAGTTCTTC. Its translation: CASSLGLGTPDEQFF.